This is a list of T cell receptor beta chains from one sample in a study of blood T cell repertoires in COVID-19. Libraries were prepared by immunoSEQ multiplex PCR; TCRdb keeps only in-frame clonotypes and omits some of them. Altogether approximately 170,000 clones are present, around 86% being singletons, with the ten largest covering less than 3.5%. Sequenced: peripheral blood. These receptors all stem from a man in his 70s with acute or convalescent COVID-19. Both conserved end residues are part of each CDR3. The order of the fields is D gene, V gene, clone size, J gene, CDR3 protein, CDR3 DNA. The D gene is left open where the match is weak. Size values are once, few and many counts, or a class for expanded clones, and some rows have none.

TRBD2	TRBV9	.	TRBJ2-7	CASSVEAGGPTYYEQYF	TGTGCCAGCAGCGTAGAAGCGGGAGGGCCCACCTACTACGAGCAGTACTTC
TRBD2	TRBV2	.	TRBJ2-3	CASSGLAGITDTQYF	TGTGCCAGCAGCGGGCTAGCGGGTATCACAGATACGCAGTATTTT
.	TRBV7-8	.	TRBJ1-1	CASSLVTVGGVGTEAFF	TGTGCCAGCAGCTTAGTGACGGTGGGAGGGGTTGGCACTGAAGCTTTCTTT
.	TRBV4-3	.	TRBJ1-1	CASSQLQGSFTEAFF	TGCGCCAGCAGCCAACTACAGGGATCATTCACTGAAGCTTTCTTT
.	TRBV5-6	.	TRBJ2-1	CASSSLGGYNEQFF	TGTGCCAGCAGCTCGCTGGGAGGCTACAATGAGCAGTTCTTC
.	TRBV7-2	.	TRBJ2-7	CASSPTRDSSYEQYF	TGTGCCAGCAGCCCTACCCGGGACTCCTCCTACGAGCAGTACTTC
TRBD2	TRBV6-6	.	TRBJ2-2	CASRMGLAGGTGELFF	TGTGCCAGCAGGATGGGACTAGCGGGGGGGACCGGGGAGCTGTTTTTT
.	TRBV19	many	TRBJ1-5	CASSRAGNSNQPQHF	TGTGCCAGTAGTAGAGCGGGTAATAGCAATCAGCCCCAGCATTTT
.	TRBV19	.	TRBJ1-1	CASSNYGGNTEAFF	TGTGCCAGTAGTAACTACGGGGGGAACACTGAAGCTTTCTTT
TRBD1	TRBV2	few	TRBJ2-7	CASSSGQGGNEQYF	TGTGCCAGCAGTTCGGGACAGGGCGGCAACGAGCAGTACTTC